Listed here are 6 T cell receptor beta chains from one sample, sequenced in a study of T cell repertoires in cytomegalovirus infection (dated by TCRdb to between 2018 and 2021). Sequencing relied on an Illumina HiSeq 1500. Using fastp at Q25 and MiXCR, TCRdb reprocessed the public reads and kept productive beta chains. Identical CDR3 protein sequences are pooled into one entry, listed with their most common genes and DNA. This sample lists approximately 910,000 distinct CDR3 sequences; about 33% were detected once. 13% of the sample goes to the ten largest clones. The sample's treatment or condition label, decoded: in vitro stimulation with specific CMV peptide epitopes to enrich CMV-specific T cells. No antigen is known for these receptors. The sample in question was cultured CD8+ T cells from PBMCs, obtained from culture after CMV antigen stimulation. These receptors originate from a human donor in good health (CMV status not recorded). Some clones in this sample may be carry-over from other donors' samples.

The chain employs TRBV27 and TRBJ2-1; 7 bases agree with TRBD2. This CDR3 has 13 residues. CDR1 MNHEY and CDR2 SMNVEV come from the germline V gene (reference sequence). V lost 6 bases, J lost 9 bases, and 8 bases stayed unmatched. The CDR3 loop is CASSAGVNTEQFF. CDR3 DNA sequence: TGTGCCAGCAGCGCGGGGGTCAACACTGAGCAGTTCTTC.

The CDR3 DNA reads TGTGCCAGCAGCCCGGGGGACTTTTCCGGGGAGCTGTTTTTT. This translates into CASSPGDFSGELFF. The chain has TRBV9 and TRBJ2-2, with a possible D match to TRBD2 (6 bases). Germline CDR1 and CDR2: SGDLS and YYNGEE. There are 14 residues in the CDR3. V was trimmed by 4 bases and J by 6 bases, leaving 13 bases between them. The complete variable domain, with remaining parts taken from reference TRBV9 and TRBJ2-2, reads DSGVTQTPKHLITATGQRVTLRCSPRSGDLSVYWYQQSLDQGLQFLIQYYNGEERAKGNILERFSAQQFPDLHSELNLSSLELGDSALYFCASSPGDFSGELFFGEGSRLTVL.

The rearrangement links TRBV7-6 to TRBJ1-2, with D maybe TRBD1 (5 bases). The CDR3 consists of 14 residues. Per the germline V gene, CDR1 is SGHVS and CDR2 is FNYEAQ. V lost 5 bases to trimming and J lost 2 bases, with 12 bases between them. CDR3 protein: CASSPPGSNYGYTF. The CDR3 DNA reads TGTGCCAGCAGCCCACCAGGGTCCAACTATGGCTACACCTTC.

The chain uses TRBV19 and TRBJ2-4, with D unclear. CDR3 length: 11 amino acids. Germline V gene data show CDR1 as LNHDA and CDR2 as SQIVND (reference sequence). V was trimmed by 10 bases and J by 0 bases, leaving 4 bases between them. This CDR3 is CATIAKNIQYF. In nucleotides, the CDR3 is TGTGCCACCATAGCCAAAAACATTCAGTACTTC.

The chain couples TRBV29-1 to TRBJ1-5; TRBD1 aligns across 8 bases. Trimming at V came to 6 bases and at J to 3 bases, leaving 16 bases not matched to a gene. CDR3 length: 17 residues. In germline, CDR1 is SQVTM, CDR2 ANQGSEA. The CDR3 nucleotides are TGCAGCGTAAAAGGGGGGACAGGCTTGGGGGACAATCAGCCCCAGCATTTT. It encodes CSVKGGTGLGDNQPQHF.

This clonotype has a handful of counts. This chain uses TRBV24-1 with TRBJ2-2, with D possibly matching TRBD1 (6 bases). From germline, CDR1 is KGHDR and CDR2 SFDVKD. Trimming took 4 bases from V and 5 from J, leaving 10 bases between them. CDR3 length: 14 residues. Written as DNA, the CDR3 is TGTGCCACCAGTGAACCTCAGGGGACCGGGGAGCTGTTTTTT. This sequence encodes CATSEPQGTGELFF.